Given below is one T cell receptor (beta chain) in context. Its target is not known. This record comes from a study of cytomegalovirus exposure and HLA in healthy donors. Study-level background: The approximately 670 first-cohort repertoires and the approximately 110 validation repertoires shared the same platform, a later analysis reported.

CDR1 and CDR2 from the germline V gene are SGHNT and YYREEE (reference sequence). The V segment lost 0 bases and the J segment 8 bases; nucleotides outside the gene matches: 7. The CDR3 contains 15 residues. Measured with immunoSEQ multiplex PCR; TCRdb has only the in-frame clones, and not every one. The sample lists about 160,000 clones; around 85% were seen once. Study-level findings and limits: Most TCR sequences showed up rarely, but some public TCRs showed up in many donors.

The rearrangement links TRBV5-4 to TRBJ2-1; TRBD2 matches 8 bases. The specimen sequenced was PBMCs. The clonotype was recovered from a man aged 25-45 years in good health and CMV-seropositive. The CDR3: CASSLAERGGDEQFF. CDR3 DNA: TGTGCCAGCAGCTTGGCCGAACGGGGGGGGGATGAGCAGTTCTTC.